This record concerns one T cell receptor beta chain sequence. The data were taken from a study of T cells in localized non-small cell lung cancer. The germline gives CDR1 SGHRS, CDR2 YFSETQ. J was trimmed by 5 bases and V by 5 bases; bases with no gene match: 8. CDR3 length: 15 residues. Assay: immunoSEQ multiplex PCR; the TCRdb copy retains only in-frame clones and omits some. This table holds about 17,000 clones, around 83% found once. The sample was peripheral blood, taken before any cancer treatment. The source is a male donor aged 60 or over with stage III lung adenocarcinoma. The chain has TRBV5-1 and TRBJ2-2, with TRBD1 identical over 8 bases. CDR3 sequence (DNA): TGCGCCAGCAGTAAGAAACAGGGGGTGACCGGGGAGCTGTTTTTT. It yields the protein CASSKKQGVTGELFF.